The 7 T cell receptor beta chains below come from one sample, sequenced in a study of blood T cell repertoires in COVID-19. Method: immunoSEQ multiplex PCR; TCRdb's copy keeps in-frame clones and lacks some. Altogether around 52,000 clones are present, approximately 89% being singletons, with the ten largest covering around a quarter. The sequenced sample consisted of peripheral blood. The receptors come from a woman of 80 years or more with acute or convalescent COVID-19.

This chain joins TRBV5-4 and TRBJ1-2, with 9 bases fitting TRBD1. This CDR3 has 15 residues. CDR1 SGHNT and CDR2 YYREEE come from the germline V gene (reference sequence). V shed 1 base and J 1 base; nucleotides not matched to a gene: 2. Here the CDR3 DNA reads TGTGCCAGCAGCTTGCGGGACAGGGATAACTATGGCTACACCTTC. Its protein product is CASSLRDRDNYGYTF.

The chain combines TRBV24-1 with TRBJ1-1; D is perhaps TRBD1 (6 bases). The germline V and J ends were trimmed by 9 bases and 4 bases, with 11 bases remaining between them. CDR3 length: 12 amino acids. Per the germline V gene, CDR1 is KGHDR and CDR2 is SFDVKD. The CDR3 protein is CATEGGATEAFF. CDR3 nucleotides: TGTGCCACCGAGGGGGGGGCCACTGAAGCTTTCTTT.

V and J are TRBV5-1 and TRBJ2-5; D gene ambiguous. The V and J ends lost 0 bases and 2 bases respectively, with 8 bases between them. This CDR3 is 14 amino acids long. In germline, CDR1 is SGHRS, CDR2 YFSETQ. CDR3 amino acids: CASSLEISQETQYF. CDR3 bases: TGCGCCAGCAGCTTGGAGATCAGTCAAGAGACCCAGTACTTC.

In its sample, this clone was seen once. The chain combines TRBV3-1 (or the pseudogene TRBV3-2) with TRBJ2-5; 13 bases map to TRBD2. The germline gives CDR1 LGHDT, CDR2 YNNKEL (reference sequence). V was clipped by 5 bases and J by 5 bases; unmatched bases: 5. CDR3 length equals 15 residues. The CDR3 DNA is TGTGCCAGCAGCAGCCGGACTAGCGGGGGTGAGACCCAGTACTTC. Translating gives CASSSRTSGGETQYF.

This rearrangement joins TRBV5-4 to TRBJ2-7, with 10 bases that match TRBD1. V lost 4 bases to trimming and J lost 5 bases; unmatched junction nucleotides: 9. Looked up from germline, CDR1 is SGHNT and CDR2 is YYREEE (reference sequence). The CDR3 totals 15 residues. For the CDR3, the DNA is TGTGCCAGCAGCCGTCTTGACAGGGGGCGTCACGAGCAGTACGTC. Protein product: CASSRLDRGRHEQYV.

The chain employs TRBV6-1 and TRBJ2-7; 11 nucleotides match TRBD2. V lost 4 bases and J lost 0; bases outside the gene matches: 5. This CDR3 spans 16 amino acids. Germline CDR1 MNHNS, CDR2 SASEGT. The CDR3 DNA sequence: TGTGCCAGCAGTGGACTAGCGGGATTTAGCTCCTACGAGCAGTACGTC. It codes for CASSGLAGFSSYEQYV.

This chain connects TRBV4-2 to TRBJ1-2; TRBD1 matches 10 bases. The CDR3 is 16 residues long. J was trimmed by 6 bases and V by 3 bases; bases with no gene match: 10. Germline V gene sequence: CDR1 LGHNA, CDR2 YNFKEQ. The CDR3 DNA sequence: TGTGCCAGCAGCCACCCCCCGGGGGACAGGGGTAATGGCTACACCTTC. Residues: CASSHPPGDRGNGYTF.